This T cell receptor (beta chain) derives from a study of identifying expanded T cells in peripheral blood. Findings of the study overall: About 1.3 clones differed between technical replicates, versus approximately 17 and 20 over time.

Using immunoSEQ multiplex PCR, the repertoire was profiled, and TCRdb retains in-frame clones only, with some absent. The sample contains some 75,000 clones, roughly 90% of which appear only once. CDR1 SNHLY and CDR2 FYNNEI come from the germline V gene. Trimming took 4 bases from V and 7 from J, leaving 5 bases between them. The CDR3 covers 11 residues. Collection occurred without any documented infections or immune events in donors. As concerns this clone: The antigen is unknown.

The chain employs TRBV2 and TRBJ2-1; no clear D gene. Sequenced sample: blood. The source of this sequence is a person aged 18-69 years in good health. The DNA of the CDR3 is TGTGCCAGCAGTGTCTCAAATGAGCAGTTCTTC. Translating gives CASSVSNEQFF.